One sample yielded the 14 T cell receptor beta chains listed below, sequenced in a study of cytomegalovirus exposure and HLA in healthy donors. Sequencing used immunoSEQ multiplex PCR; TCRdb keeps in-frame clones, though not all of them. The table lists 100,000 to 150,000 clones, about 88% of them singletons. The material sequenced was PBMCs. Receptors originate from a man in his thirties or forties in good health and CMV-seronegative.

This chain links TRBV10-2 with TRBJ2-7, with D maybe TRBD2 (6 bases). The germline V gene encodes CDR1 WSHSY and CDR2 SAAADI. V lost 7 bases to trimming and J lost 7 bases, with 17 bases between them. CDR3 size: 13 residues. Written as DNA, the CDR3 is TGCGCCAGCACTTGGGACTCCCAGGGAGAGCAGTACTTC. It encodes CASTWDSQGEQYF.

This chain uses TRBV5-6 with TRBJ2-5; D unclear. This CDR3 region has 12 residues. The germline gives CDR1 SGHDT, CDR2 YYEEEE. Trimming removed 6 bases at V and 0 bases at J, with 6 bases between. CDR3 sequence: CASTPDQETQYF. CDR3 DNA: TGTGCCAGCACTCCGGACCAAGAGACCCAGTACTTC.

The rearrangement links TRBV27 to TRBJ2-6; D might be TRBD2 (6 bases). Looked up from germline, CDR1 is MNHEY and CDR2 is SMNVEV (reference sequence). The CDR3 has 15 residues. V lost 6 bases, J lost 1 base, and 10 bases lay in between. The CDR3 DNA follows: TGTGCCAGCAGCCTTGGGGGGTCTGGGGCCAACGTCCTGACTTTC. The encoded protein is CASSLGGSGANVLTF.

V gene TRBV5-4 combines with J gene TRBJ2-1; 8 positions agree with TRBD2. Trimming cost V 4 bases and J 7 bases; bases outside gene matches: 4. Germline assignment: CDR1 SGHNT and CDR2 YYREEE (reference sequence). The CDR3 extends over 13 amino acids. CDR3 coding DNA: TGTGCCAGCAGCACCGGGAGGGGAAATGAGCAGTTCTTC. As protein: CASSTGRGNEQFF. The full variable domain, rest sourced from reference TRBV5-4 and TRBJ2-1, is ETGVTQSPTHLIKTRGQQVTLRCSSQSGHNTVSWYQQALGQGPQFIFQYYREEENGRGNFPPRFSGLQFPNYSSELNVNALELDDSALYLCASSTGRGNEQFFGPGTRLTVL.

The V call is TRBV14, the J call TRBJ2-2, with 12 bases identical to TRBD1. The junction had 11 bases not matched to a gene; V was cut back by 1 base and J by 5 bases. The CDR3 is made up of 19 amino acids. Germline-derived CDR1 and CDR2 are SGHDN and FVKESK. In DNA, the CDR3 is TGTGCCAGCAGCCAAGGGGACAGGGGGCGAAGGGTCTCTACCGGGGAGCTGTTTTTT. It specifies CASSQGDRGRRVSTGELFF.

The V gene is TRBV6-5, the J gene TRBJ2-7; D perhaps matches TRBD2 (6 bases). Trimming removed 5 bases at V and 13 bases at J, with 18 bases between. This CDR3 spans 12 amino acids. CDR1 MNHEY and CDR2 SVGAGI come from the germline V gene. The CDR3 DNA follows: TGTGCCAGCAGTCCATCGGGGGTTGCGTATTACTTC. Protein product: CASSPSGVAYYF.

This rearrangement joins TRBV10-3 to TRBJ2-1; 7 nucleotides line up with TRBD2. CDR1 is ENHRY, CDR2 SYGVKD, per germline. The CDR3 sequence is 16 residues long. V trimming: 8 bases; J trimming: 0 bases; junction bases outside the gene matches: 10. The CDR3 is CAIGKGLGSSYNEQFF. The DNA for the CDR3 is TGTGCCATCGGAAAAGGACTAGGAAGCTCCTACAATGAGCAGTTCTTC.

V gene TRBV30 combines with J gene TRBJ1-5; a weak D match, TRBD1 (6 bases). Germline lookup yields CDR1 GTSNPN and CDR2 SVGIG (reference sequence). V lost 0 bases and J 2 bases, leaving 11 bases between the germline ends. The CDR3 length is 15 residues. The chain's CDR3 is CAWSVGRGGNQPQHF. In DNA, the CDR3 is TGTGCCTGGAGTGTGGGCAGGGGAGGCAATCAGCCCCAGCATTTT.

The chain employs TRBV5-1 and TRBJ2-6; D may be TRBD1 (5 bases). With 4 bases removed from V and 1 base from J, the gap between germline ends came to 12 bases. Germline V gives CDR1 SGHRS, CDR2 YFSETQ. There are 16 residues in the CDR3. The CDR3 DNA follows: TGCGCCAGCAGCACGTTCAGGGCTTCTGGGGCCAACGTCCTGACTTTC. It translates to CASSTFRASGANVLTF.

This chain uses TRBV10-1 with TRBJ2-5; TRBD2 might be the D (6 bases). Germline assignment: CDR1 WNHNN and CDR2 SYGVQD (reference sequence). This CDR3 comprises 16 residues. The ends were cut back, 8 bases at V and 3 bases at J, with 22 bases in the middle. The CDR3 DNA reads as TGCGCCAGCCCTCCACGGAACGGGAGCGAGGAAGAGACCCAGTACTTC. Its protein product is CASPPRNGSEEETQYF.

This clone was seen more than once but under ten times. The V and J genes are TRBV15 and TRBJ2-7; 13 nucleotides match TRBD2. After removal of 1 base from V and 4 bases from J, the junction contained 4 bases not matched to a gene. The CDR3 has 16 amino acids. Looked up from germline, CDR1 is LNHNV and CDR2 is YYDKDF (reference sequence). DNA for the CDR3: TGTGCCACCAGCAGAGCGGGGACTAGCGGGAAATACGAGCAGTACTTC. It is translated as CATSRAGTSGKYEQYF.

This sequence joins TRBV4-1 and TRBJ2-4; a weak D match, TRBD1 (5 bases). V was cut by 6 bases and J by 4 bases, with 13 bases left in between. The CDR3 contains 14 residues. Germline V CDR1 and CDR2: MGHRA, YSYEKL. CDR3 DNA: TGCGCCAGCAGGGACCTGGGGCAGAAAAACATTCAGTACTTC. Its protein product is CASRDLGQKNIQYF.

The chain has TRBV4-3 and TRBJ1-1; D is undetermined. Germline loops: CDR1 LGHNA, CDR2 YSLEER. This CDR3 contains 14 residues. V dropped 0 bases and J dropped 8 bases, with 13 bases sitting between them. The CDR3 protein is CASSQEGSSVEAFF. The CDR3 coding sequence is TGCGCCAGCAGCCAAGAGGGCAGCTCCGTCGAAGCTTTCTTT.

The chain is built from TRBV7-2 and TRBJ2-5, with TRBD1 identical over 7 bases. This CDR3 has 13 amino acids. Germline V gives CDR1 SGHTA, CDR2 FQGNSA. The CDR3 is CAMDRLNQETQYF. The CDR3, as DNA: TGTGCGATGGACAGGTTAAATCAAGAGACCCAGTACTTC. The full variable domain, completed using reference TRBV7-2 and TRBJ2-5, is GAGVSQSPSNKVTEKGKDVELRCDPISGHTALYWYRQSLGQGLEFLIYFQGNSAPDKSGLPSDRFSAERTGGSVSTLTIQRTQQEDSAVYLCAMDRLNQETQYFGPGTRLLVL.